This entry concerns a single T cell receptor beta chain. These data are taken from a study of blood T cell repertoires in COVID-19. Study summary: The United States, Italy and Spain were the sources of the acute and convalescent COVID-19 samples. Sources were T cells, B-cell-depleted T cells, or PBMCs; the material itself was cDNA or gDNA.

The V segment lost 7 bases and the J segment 2 bases; nucleotides outside the gene matches: 14. Germline-derived CDR1 and CDR2 are SNHLY and FYNNEI. The CDR3 is 17 residues long. Per the original data handling: Reference gene primers were amplified, and this amplification served to estimate nucleated cell counts. Clones were read by immunoSEQ multiplex PCR, and TCRdb kept only the in-frame ones, dropping some. V and J calls and clone size are as listed in that table; D and trimming were resolved from the DNA. The table records approximately 190,000 clones, around 80% of them present only once. The specimen was peripheral blood. The V gene is TRBV2, the J gene TRBJ2-1, with 7 bases lining up with TRBD1. The TCR originated in a man aged 55-75 years with acute or convalescent COVID-19. DNA for the CDR3: TGTGCCAGCAAATTTCAAGCTCTCACAGGGGCCTACAATGAGCAGTTCTTC. Protein: CASKFQALTGAYNEQFF.